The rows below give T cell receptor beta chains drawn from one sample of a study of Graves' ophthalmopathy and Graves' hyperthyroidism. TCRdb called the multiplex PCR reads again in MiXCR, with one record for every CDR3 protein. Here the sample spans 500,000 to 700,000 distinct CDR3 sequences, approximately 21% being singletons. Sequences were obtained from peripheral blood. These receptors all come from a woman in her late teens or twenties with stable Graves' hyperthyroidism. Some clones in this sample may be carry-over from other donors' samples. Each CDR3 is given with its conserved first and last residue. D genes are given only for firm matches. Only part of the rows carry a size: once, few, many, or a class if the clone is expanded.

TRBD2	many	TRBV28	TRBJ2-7	TGTGCCAGCAGTAACCCGGGACTAGCGGGAGACGAGCAGTACTTC	CASSNPGLAGDEQYF
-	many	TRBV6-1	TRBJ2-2	TGTGCCACACCTGATTGGAACACCGGGGAGCTGTTTTTT	CATPDWNTGELFF
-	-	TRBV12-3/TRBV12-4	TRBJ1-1	TGTGCCAGCAGGCAGTCCTCGAACACTGAAGCTTTCTTT	CASRQSSNTEAFF
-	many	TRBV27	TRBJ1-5	TGTGCCAGCAGTTTATCTGGGCAGGGTAAACCGCATTTT	CASSLSGQGKPHF
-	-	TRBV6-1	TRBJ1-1	TGTGCCAGCACCAAGTTTGGGGGTGACACTGAAGCTTTCTTT	CASTKFGGDTEAFF
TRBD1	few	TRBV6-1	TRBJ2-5	TGTGCCAGCAGTCTCAGTACAGGGGGCCGCGGAGAGACCCAGTACTTC	CASSLSTGGRGETQYF
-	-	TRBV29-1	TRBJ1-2	TGCAGCGTTGAAGAATGGGGCGGCGAGGGCTATGGCTACACCTTC	CSVEEWGGEGYGYTF
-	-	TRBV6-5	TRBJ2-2	TGTGCCAGCAGTTATATCGGGGAGACCGGGGAGCTGTTTTTT	CASSYIGETGELFF
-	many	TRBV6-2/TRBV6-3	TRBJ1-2	TGTGCCAGCAGTTACCATCAAGCGGGGGCCTCTAACTATGGCTACACCTTC	CASSYHQAGASNYGYTF
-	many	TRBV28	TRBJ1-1	TGTGCCAGCAGTCCCGCGGGTGAGGGGTTATACACTGAAGCTTTCTTT	CASSPAGEGLYTEAFF
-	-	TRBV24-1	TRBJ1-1	TGTGCCACCAGGAGAGCAGGGGATACTGAAGCTTTCTTT	CATRRAGDTEAFF
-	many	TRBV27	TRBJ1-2	TGTGCCAGCAGTTCGTATTCCGGGACAAATTATGGCTACACCTTC	CASSSYSGTNYGYTF
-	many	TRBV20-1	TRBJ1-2	TGCAGTTCTATCCGGGGTTCCTATGGCTACACCTTC	CSSIRGSYGYTF
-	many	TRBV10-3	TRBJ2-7	TGTGCCATCAGTGCGCCCCAGTCCTACGAGCAGTACTTC	CAISAPQSYEQYF
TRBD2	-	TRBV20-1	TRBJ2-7	TGCAGTGCTAGACGGACTAGCGGGAGGTCGCTGGGCGAGCAGTACTTC	CSARRTSGRSLGEQYF
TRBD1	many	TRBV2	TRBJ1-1	TGTGCCAGCAGTGACGCATGGACAGGCACTGAAGCTTTCTTT	CASSDAWTGTEAFF
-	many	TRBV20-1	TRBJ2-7	TGCAGTGCCAGGCGGGGTGCCAACTCCTACGAGCAGTACTTC	CSARRGANSYEQYF
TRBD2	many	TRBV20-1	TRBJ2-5	TGCAGTGCAACTAGCGAGTGGGAGACCCAGTACTTC	CSATSEWETQYF
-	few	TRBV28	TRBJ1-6	TGTGCCAGCAGCGTCCGGGGAAGATCACCCCTCCACTTT	CASSVRGRSPLHF
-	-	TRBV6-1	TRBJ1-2	TGTGCCGGCTCCAAAGGGGACGGTGGCTACACCTTC	CAGSKGDGGYTF
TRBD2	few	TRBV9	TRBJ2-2	TGTGCCAGCAGCGTCTCTAGCGGGCTGAACACCGGGGAGCTGTTTTTT	CASSVSSGLNTGELFF
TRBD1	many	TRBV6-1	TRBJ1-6	TGTGCCAGCAGTGAAGCGGGACAGTATGGTTCACCCCTCCACTTT	CASSEAGQYGSPLHF
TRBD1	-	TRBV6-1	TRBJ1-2	TGTGCCAGCAGTGAGACAGGGGGCATCTATGGCTACACCTTC	CASSETGGIYGYTF
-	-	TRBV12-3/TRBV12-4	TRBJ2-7	TGTGCCAGCAGTTTTCGAGCATTGGACGAGCAGTACTTC	CASSFRALDEQYF
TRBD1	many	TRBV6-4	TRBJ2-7	TGTGCCAGCAGTGCTCGAAGGGACAGGGTGTCCTACGAGCAGTACTTC	CASSARRDRVSYEQYF
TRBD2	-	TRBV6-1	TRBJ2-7	TGTGCCAGCAGTCCGGCGAGCGGGGACTACGAGCAGTACTTC	CASSPASGDYEQYF
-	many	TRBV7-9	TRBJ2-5	TGTGCCAGCAGCGGGCGAAAGACAGAGTCGAGTGAGACCCAGTACTTC	CASSGRKTESSETQYF
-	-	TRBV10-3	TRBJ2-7	TGTGCCATCAGTGGTGGCAGGTCCTACGAGCAGTACTTC	CAISGGRSYEQYF
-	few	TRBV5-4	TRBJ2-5	TGTGCCAGCAGGTACCGCCCGCCTGAGACCCAGTACTTC	CASRYRPPETQYF
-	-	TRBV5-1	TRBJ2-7	TGCGCCAGCAGCTTATATACCTACCACGGGAGCTACGAGCAGTACTTC	CASSLYTYHGSYEQYF
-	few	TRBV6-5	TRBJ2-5	TGTGCCAGCAGTTACCTCCGCTTCAACGGCCAAGAGACCCAGTACTTC	CASSYLRFNGQETQYF
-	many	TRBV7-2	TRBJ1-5	TGTGCCAGCAGCCCGGACGGTAGGAATCAGCCCCAGCATTTT	CASSPDGRNQPQHF
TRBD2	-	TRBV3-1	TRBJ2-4	TGTGCCAGCAGCCCGGGACTAGCCAGGGCCAAAAACATTCAGTACTTC	CASSPGLARAKNIQYF